What follows describes a single T cell receptor (beta chain). This specimen belongs to a study of blood T cell repertoires in COVID-19. Study-level information: COVID-19 samples, acute and convalescent, were from the United States, Italy and Spain. Nucleic acid was either cDNA or gDNA, and it came from T cells, B-cell-depleted T cells, or PBMCs.

In the original processing: Nucleated cell counts were estimated from reference gene primer amplification. Method: immunoSEQ multiplex PCR; TCRdb's copy keeps in-frame clones and lacks some. V and J calls and clone size are those listed in that table; D and trimming were worked out from the DNA. The sample comprises 100,000 or so clones, 70% to 90% of which are singletons, and around 6.5% rests with the top ten. This CDR3 spans 13 amino acids. Germline lookup yields CDR1 KGHSH and CDR2 LQKENI. V gave up 4 bases and J gave up 2 bases, with 8 bases separating them. This clonotype originated in an older woman with acute or convalescent COVID-19. The chain is built from TRBV18 and TRBJ1-2; D not resolved. Sequenced: peripheral blood. The CDR3 nucleotides are TGTGCCAGCTCACAAGAGGCAAACTATGGCTACACCTTC. Its protein product is CASSQEANYGYTF.